This T cell receptor beta chain was recovered during a study of blood T cell repertoires in COVID-19. Authors' processing steps: Researchers report that nucleated cell counts were estimated from reference gene primer amplification. Some clones are missing from TCRdb's copy, which holds only in-frame ones; the method was immunoSEQ multiplex PCR. V and J calls plus clone size are reproduced from that table; the DNA served to infer D and trimming. This table has about 230,000 clones, 86% appearing once. The V and J ends lost 8 bases and 4 bases respectively, with 17 bases between them. The germline CDR1 and CDR2 sequences are ENHRY and SYGVKD. There are 14 residues in the CDR3.

The sample comprised peripheral blood. The receptor was derived from a man aged 50 to 60 with COVID-19, enrolled during active disease. The chain carries TRBV10-3 and TRBJ1-2; D call uncertain. CDR3 sequence reads: CAIPQDPSAYGYTF. For the CDR3, the DNA is TGTGCCATCCCCCAGGATCCCTCAGCCTATGGCTACACCTTC.